This T cell receptor (beta chain) appears in the sequencing data of a study of beta chain features in type 1 diabetes. Trimming removed 4 bases from V and 3 bases from J, with 14 bases in between. This CDR3 is 14 amino acids long. The germline CDR1 and CDR2 sequences are SGHNT and YYREEE (reference sequence). What was sequenced were expressed TCRB transcripts, since all of the isolated RNA had been reverse transcribed. The table came from immunoSEQ multiplex PCR; TCRdb's copy has only in-frame clones and leaves some out. The table has 50,000 to 55,000 clones, about 64% seen once; the top ten hold 0.29%. Findings of the study overall: TCRB CDR3s were moderately but significantly shorter in Type 1 diabetes patients in all four CD4+ subsets.

This clone has more than one count but fewer than ten. Its specificity is not known. Sequencing was carried out using stem cell memory CD4+ T cells from blood. The V and J genes are TRBV5-4 and TRBJ2-7; TRBD2 might be the D (5 bases). This sequence originates from a woman in her twenties or thirties with type 1 diabetes. CDR3 protein: CASSTGLAIYEQYF. In DNA, the CDR3 is TGTGCCAGCAGCACCGGACTCGCCATCTACGAGCAGTACTTC.